These 25 T cell receptor beta chains originate from one sample sequenced in a study of blood T cell repertoires in COVID-19. The table came from immunoSEQ multiplex PCR; TCRdb's copy has only in-frame clones and leaves some out. The table lists about 35,000 clones, around 85% of them singletons. Sequenced sample: peripheral blood. Receptor source: a man in his 60s with active or convalescent COVID-19.

This chain uses TRBV7-9 with TRBJ1-3; D not certain. The germline V gene encodes CDR1 SEHNR and CDR2 FQNEAQ (reference sequence). This CDR3 is 14 amino acids long. Trimming took 2 bases from V and 2 from J, leaving 7 bases between them. Here the CDR3 reads CASSLSGAGNTIYF. The CDR3 coding sequence is TGTGCCAGCAGCTTATCGGGTGCTGGAAACACCATATATTTT. The whole variable domain, remainder taken from reference TRBV7-9 and TRBJ1-3, is DTGVSQNPRHKITKRGQNVTFRCDPISEHNRLYWYRQTLGQGPEFLTYFQNEAQLEKSRLLSDRFSAERPKGSFSTLEIQRTEQGDSAMYLCASSLSGAGNTIYFGEGSWLTVV.

This chain joins TRBV7-2 and TRBJ1-1, with 7 nucleotides matching TRBD1. The V gene end was trimmed by 2 bases and the J gene end by 5 bases; junction bases not matched to a gene: 5. This CDR3 is built from 14 residues. The germline gives CDR1 SGHTA, CDR2 FQGNSA. For the CDR3, the DNA is TGTGCCAGCAGCTTATACAGGGGAGAGACTGAAGCTTTCTTT. This sequence encodes CASSLYRGETEAFF.

Details on this clone: The same CDR3 is also encoded by other DNA sequences in this sample. This chain connects TRBV18 to TRBJ2-3; D is unclear. V lost 6 bases and J 1 base, leaving 11 bases between the germline ends. The CDR3 contains 14 residues. Per germline, CDR1 KGHSH and CDR2 LQKENI. As DNA, the CDR3 is TGTGCCAGCTCTCCTCCGAGCCGCACAGATACGCAGTATTTT. It encodes CASSPPSRTDTQYF.

This sequence joins TRBV5-6 and TRBJ2-5; TRBD2 might be the D (5 bases). The CDR3 spans 13 residues. With 0 bases removed from V and 5 bases from J, the gap between germline ends came to 8 bases. CDR1 is SGHDT and CDR2 is YYEEEE in the germline V gene. The CDR3: CASSLVTGETQYF. The CDR3 nucleotides are TGTGCCAGCAGCTTGGTAACGGGGGAGACCCAGTACTTC.

CDR3 nucleotide sequence: TGTGCCAGCAGCCAGGGACTAGCGGGAGCTAATGAGCAGTTCTTC. This translates into CASSQGLAGANEQFF. The chain has TRBV7-2 and TRBJ2-1; 14 positions agree with TRBD2. The CDR3 consists of 15 residues. Germline CDR1 and CDR2: SGHTA and FQGNSA. V shed 5 bases, J shed 7 bases, and the junction held 4 bases outside the gene matches.

This chain uses TRBV5-5 with TRBJ2-2; 11 bases are shared with TRBD1. Germline V gene lookup returns CDR1 SGHKS and CDR2 YYEKEE (reference sequence). V trimming: 4 bases; J trimming: 8 bases; junction bases outside the gene matches: 13. CDR3 length: 17 amino acids. CDR3 DNA: TGTGCCAGCAGCCCCCAGCCAGGGACAGGGGGTAGTGGGGAGCTGTTTTTT. This encodes CASSPQPGTGGSGELFF.

This sequence joins TRBV28 and TRBJ1-1; tentative D call: TRBD1 (5 bases). CDR1 and CDR2 (germline): MDHEN, SYDVKM. Trimming took off 5 bases at V and 4 bases at J, with 14 bases between the two ends. The CDR3 totals 14 residues. The CDR3 coding sequence is TGTGCCAGCAGTCCAGGGACGCGGGGCACTGAAGCTTTCTTT. Its protein is CASSPGTRGTEAFF.

The CDR3 nucleotides read TGTGCCACCAGCAGATCGGACAGGGTCATTGGCTACACCTTC. It codes for CATSRSDRVIGYTF. The rearrangement joins TRBV15 to TRBJ1-2; TRBD1 matches 8 bases. The CDR3 covers 14 residues. Germline V gene lookup returns CDR1 LNHNV and CDR2 YYDKDF (reference sequence). V gave up 2 bases and J gave up 7 bases; unmatched junction bases: 6.

This clone was detected only a few times. This chain connects TRBV19 to TRBJ2-6, with D perhaps matching TRBD2 (5 bases). Germline-derived CDR1 and CDR2 are LNHDA and SQIVND (reference sequence). The CDR3 is 17 amino acids. V was trimmed by 5 bases and J by 4 bases, leaving 18 bases between them. The CDR3 sequence: CASSPRKGSAGANVLTF. DNA of the CDR3: TGTGCCAGTAGTCCGCGGAAAGGGAGTGCCGGGGCCAACGTCCTGACTTTC.

This clone has only one observation. The rearrangement uses TRBV19 and TRBJ2-3, with TRBD2 identical over 11 bases. Germline trimming cut 6 bases from V and 2 bases from J; bases unmatched to any gene: 10. The length of the CDR3 is 17 residues. Per the germline V gene, CDR1 is LNHDA and CDR2 is SQIVND (reference sequence). The CDR3 here is CASRGLAGGTDTDTQYF. The CDR3 nucleotides are TGTGCCAGTAGGGGGCTAGCGGGAGGAACCGACACAGATACGCAGTATTTT.

V usage is TRBV4-1 and J usage is TRBJ2-3, with D uncertain. Germline V gene sequence: CDR1 MGHRA, CDR2 YSYEKL. The CDR3 runs to 14 residues. V lost 0 bases and J lost 5, with 9 bases in between. The DNA for the CDR3 is TGCGCCAGCAGCCAAGACCCGTCCGGAGATACGCAGTATTTT. It encodes CASSQDPSGDTQYF.

CDR3: CASSLVLSYGYTF. For the CDR3, the DNA is TGTGCCAGCAGCTTGGTGCTGAGCTATGGCTACACCTTC. The genes are TRBV5-5 and TRBJ1-2; no clear D. V lost 0 bases, J lost 4 bases, and 7 bases lay in between. The CDR3 totals 13 residues. Germline V CDR1 and CDR2: SGHKS, YYEKEE (reference sequence).

The V and J genes are TRBV5-1 and TRBJ2-1; weak D call: TRBD2 (7 bases). V was shortened by 2 bases and J by 7 bases, with 10 bases between the two germline ends. The CDR3 has 13 amino acids. Germline CDR1 is SGHRS and CDR2 is YFSETQ. CDR3 sequence: CASSLEGGNEQFF. CDR3 nucleotides: TGCGCCAGCAGCTTAGAGGGGGGGAATGAGCAGTTCTTC.

This sequence joins TRBV5-6 and TRBJ1-4, with D unresolved. Per germline, CDR1 SGHDT and CDR2 YYEEEE. Trimming took off 4 bases at V and 3 bases at J, with 13 bases between the two ends. The CDR3 sequence is 15 residues long. CDR3 nucleotides: TGTGCCAGCAGCGAGTTTCGGGATGCTAATGAAAAACTGTTTTTT. Its protein is CASSEFRDANEKLFF.

The chain uses TRBV4-3 and TRBJ1-5, with D possibly matching TRBD1 (5 bases). V was trimmed by 0 bases and J by 4 bases, leaving 13 bases between them. There are 16 residues in the CDR3. Germline V gene lookup returns CDR1 LGHNA and CDR2 YSLEER. For the CDR3, the DNA is TGCGCCAGCAGCCAAGATTGGCAGGGCTGGAATCAGCCCCAGCATTTT. This encodes CASSQDWQGWNQPQHF.

The chain uses TRBV27 and TRBJ2-1; weak D call: TRBD2 (5 bases). Germline V gene lookup returns CDR1 MNHEY and CDR2 SMNVEV (reference sequence). The germline V and J ends were trimmed by 3 bases and 6 bases, with 6 bases remaining between them. This CDR3 contains 12 residues. The CDR3 sequence is CASSFGGNEQFF. CDR3 coding DNA: TGTGCCAGCAGTTTCGGAGGCAATGAGCAGTTCTTC.

This clone was found once. The chain uses TRBV2 and TRBJ1-3; 7 bases match TRBD1. CDR1 is SNHLY and CDR2 is FYNNEI in the germline V gene. This CDR3 has 18 amino acids. Losses at the gene ends were 2 bases for V and 0 bases for J; bases not matched to a gene: 10. The CDR3 here is CASSEPWTGRSSGNTIYF. CDR3 coding DNA: TGTGCCAGCAGTGAACCCTGGACAGGCCGGAGCTCTGGAAACACCATATATTTT. The entire variable domain, with the rest obtained from reference TRBV2 and TRBJ1-3, is as follows: EPEVTQTPSHQVTQMGQEVILRCVPISNHLYFYWYRQILGQKVEFLVSFYNNEISEKSEIFDDQFSVERPDGSNFTLKIRSTKLEDSAMYFCASSEPWTGRSSGNTIYFGEGSWLTVV.

For the CDR3, the DNA is TGTGCTAGTGGTTTGTGGGCTGGGAGGGGCCCCAGGGATACGCCCCAGCATTTT. Amino acid sequence: CASGLWAGRGPRDTPQHF. This rearrangement joins TRBV12-5 to TRBJ1-5; TRBD1 is a possible D gene (5 bases). V lost 2 bases, J lost 9 bases, and 26 bases lay in between. CDR1 and CDR2 (germline): LGHNT, FRNRAP. The CDR3 sequence is 18 residues long. Combining the CDR3 with reference TRBV12-5 and TRBJ1-5 gives the whole variable domain DARVTQTPRHKVTEMGQEVTMRCQPILGHNTVFWYRQTMMQGLELLAYFRNRAPLDDSGMPKDRFSAEMPDATLATLKIQPSEPRDSAVYFCASGLWAGRGPRDTPQHFGDGTRLSIL.

The V gene is TRBV10-3, the J gene TRBJ2-1, with TRBD2 matching 8 bases. The CDR3 loop spans 14 amino acids. Germline CDR1 and CDR2: ENHRY and SYGVKD. V lost 4 bases and J lost 7; bases outside the gene matches: 6. The CDR3 DNA is TGTGCCATCAGTGCGACGGGGGGGCAGAATGAGCAGTTCTTC. It translates to CAISATGGQNEQFF.

The gene calls are TRBV28 and TRBJ1-3; D perhaps matches TRBD1 (5 bases). The V and J ends lost 5 bases and 1 base respectively, with 12 bases between them. Germline V gene lookup returns CDR1 MDHEN and CDR2 SYDVKM. The CDR3 runs 15 residues. The CDR3 spells CASSLRTPSGNTIYF. For the CDR3, the DNA is TGTGCCAGCAGTCTCCGGACACCATCTGGAAACACCATATATTTT.

The chain recombines TRBV11-2 with TRBJ2-4, with TRBD1 identical over 7 bases. The V segment lost 1 base and the J segment 6 bases; nucleotides outside the gene matches: 6. CDR3 length equals 15 residues. The V gene's germline CDR1 is SGHAT and CDR2 FQNNGV. The CDR3 spells CASSLVLGGANIQYF. The CDR3 DNA reads as TGTGCCAGCAGCTTAGTTTTAGGGGGCGCAAACATTCAGTACTTC.

The rearrangement joins TRBV7-9 to TRBJ1-1; D is unclear. V lost 1 base, J lost 6 bases, and 6 bases lay in between. The CDR3 covers 12 residues. Germline-derived CDR1 and CDR2 are SEHNR and FQNEAQ (reference sequence). CDR3 in amino acids: CASSLGVAEAFF. The CDR3 coding sequence is TGTGCCAGCAGCTTAGGCGTAGCTGAAGCTTTCTTT.

This clone was observed a single time. V usage is TRBV7-8 and J usage is TRBJ2-1; possible D gene TRBD1, 6 bases. Trimming stripped 5 bases from V and 7 bases from J, with 12 bases between. There are 13 residues in the CDR3. CDR1 SGHVS and CDR2 FQNEAQ come from the germline V gene. In nucleotides, the CDR3 is TGTGCCAGCAGCCGAAACAGGGCTAATGAGCAGTTCTTC. Translation gives CASSRNRANEQFF.

The CDR3 DNA reads TGTGCCAGCAGGAGGACAGGGGGCGGCGGCTACACCTTC. Translated: CASRRTGGGGYTF. This chain links TRBV6-5 with TRBJ1-2, with 11 bases aligning to TRBD1. The V gene end was trimmed by 6 bases and the J gene end by 8 bases; junction bases not matched to a gene: 5. This CDR3 region has 13 residues. In germline, CDR1 is MNHEY, CDR2 SVGAGI.

The chain recombines TRBV7-2 with TRBJ2-3, with D perhaps TRBD2 (6 bases). V was cut by 5 bases and J by 7 bases, with 16 bases left in between. Germline lookup yields CDR1 SGHTA and CDR2 FQGNSA. This CDR3 spans 14 amino acids. CDR3 region: CASSLDFSGNTQYF. The CDR3 DNA reads TGTGCCAGCAGCCTGGACTTTAGCGGAAATACGCAGTATTTT.